The source of this T cell receptor beta chain is a study of cytomegalovirus exposure and HLA in healthy donors. About this clone itself: What it binds is not known.

Primers for the PCR totalled 60 Vbeta and 13 Jbeta. The protocol was immunoSEQ multiplex PCR, while the TCRdb copy is restricted to in-frame clones and leaves out a portion. The sample contains over 150,000 clones, 84% of which appear only once. CDR3 length: 15 amino acids. Germline V CDR1 and CDR2: SNHLY, FYNNEI. V lost 6 bases to trimming and J lost 0 bases; unmatched junction nucleotides: 4. Study results and caveats: The authors listed 164 TCR beta chains as cytomegalovirus-associated. Both high specificity and high sensitivity reportedly marked the classifier's diagnosis of cytomegalovirus status.

Sequencing input: PBMCs. This clonotype was sampled from a girl aged 5-17 years in good health and CMV-seropositive. The V gene is TRBV2, the J gene TRBJ1-1, with 10 bases fitting TRBD1. The CDR3 nucleotides are TGTGCCAGCAGGGGGGACAGGGGAATGAACACTGAAGCTTTCTTT. Amino acid sequence: CASRGDRGMNTEAFF.